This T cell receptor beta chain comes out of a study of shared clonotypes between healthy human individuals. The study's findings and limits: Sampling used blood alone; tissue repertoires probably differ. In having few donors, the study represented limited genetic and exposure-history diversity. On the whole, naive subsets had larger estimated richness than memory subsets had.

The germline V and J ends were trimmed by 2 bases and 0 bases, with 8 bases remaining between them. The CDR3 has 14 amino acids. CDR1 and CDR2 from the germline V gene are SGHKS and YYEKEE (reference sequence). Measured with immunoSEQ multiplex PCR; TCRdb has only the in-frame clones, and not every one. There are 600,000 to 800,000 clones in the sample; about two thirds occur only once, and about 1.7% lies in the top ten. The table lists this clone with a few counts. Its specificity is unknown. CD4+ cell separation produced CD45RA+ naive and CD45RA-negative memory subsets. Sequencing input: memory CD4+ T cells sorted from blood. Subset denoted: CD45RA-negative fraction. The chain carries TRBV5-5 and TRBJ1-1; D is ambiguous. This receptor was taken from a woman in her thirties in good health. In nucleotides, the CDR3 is TGTGCCAGCAGCTTCGGTGGGGTGAACACTGAAGCTTTCTTT. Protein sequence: CASSFGGVNTEAFF. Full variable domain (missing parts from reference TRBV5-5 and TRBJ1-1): DAGVTQSPTHLIKTRGQQVTLRCSPISGHKSVSWYQQVLGQGPQFIFQYYEKEERGRGNFPDRFSARQFPNYSSELNVNALLLGDSALYLCASSFGGVNTEAFFGQGTRLTVV.